The next 2 T cell receptor beta chains were all read from a single sample in a study of shared clonotypes between healthy human individuals (dated by TCRdb to the early 2020s). The library was produced with the immunoSEQ multiplex PCR assay. TCRdb's version of the immuneACCESS table is confined to in-frame rearrangements and falls short of the full clone set. An unresolved V gene accounts for under half of the shortfall where checked; the remainder is of unknown origin. The sample data list 750,000 to 1,000,000 clones, and approximately 92% of these were observed just once. The leading ten clones occupy less than 25% of the sample. CD8 naive samples consisted of CD45RO-negative cells that were positively selected for CCR7, yielding a CD45RA+CCR7+ population without TemRA cells. What was sequenced was naive CD8+ T cells sorted from blood. Reading the label with the study, this specimen's cell subset or site is: CD45RA+CCR7+. These receptors were obtained from a man aged 30 to 45 in good health.

This clone appeared a single time. The rearrangement joins TRBV29-1 to TRBJ2-1; D is perhaps TRBD2 (5 bases). Germline values: CDR1 SQVTM, CDR2 ANQGSEA. The V gene lost 6 bases and the J gene lost 6 bases, with 15 bases spanning the gap. There are 13 residues in the CDR3. The CDR3 sequence is CSVGEYSLNEQFF. The CDR3 DNA reads TGCAGCGTCGGGGAATATAGCCTCAATGAGCAGTTCTTC.

This chain joins TRBV20-1 and TRBJ1-1; the D gene is possibly TRBD1 (6 bases). The germline gives CDR1 DFQATT, CDR2 SNEGSKA (reference sequence). With 6 bases removed from V and 4 bases from J, the gap between germline ends came to 9 bases. The CDR3 is 11 amino acids. This CDR3 is CSAPRGTEAFF. The CDR3 coding sequence is TGCAGTGCCCCCAGGGGCACTGAAGCTTTCTTT.